Presented here are 17 T cell receptor beta chains from one specimen sequenced in a study of tumour-infiltrating T cells in Burkitt lymphoma. Only in-frame clones appear in the TCRdb table, and some are missing; sequencing was by immunoSEQ multiplex PCR. The data show 5,500 to 7,000 clones, around 10% seen once. Specimen: tumor tissue. Source of these receptors: a human donor with diffuse large B-cell lymphoma.

The chain joins TRBV4-1 to TRBJ2-7, with D uncertain. This CDR3 spans 15 amino acids. Trimming took 1 base from V and 2 from J, leaving 12 bases between them. Germline loops: CDR1 MGHRA, CDR2 YSYEKL. In nucleotides, the CDR3 is TGCGCCAGCAGCCAAGTTATGGACGGAACCTACGAGCAGTACTTC. It yields the protein CASSQVMDGTYEQYF.

Only a few counts were recorded for this clone. The chain has TRBV18 and TRBJ2-5; 11 positions match TRBD1. Germline CDR1 and CDR2: KGHSH and LQKENI. The V segment lost 6 bases and the J segment 4 bases; nucleotides outside the gene matches: 7. CDR3 length: 15 residues. The CDR3: CASSFGTGGRETQYF. CDR3 bases: TGTGCCAGCTCTTTTGGGACAGGGGGAAGAGAGACCCAGTACTTC.

The table lists this clone with a few counts. The chain links TRBV19 to TRBJ1-3; tentatively, D is TRBD1 (5 bases). The V gene's germline CDR1 is LNHDA and CDR2 SQIVND (reference sequence). The CDR3 is 11 residues long. The V gene lost 6 bases and the J gene lost 6 bases, with 6 bases spanning the gap. CDR3 sequence (DNA): TGTGCCAGTAGAGGGGAAAACACCATATATTTT. It encodes CASRGENTIYF.

The chain is built from TRBV19 and TRBJ2-7, with D perhaps TRBD2 (5 bases). Germline V gives CDR1 LNHDA, CDR2 SQIVND (reference sequence). This CDR3 contains 14 residues. The V and J ends lost 10 bases and 0 bases respectively, with 16 bases between them. The CDR3 loop reads CATSASWSSYEQYF. The CDR3 nucleotides read TGTGCCACCTCAGCTAGCTGGAGCTCCTACGAGCAGTACTTC.

A few counts support this clone. The chain has TRBV2 and TRBJ1-1; D unclear. Trimming stripped 6 bases from V and 1 base from J, with 15 bases between. In germline, CDR1 is SNHLY, CDR2 FYNNEI. The CDR3 contains 15 residues. CDR3 sequence: CASRTYSSSNTEAFF. The DNA of the CDR3 is TGTGCCAGCAGAACCTACAGCAGCTCGAACACTGAAGCTTTCTTT.

The table lists this clone with a few counts. The V and J genes are TRBV7-2 and TRBJ2-2, with a tentative D call TRBD2 (7 bases). Germline CDR1 and CDR2: SGHTA and FQGNSA. Trimming took 9 bases from V and 1 from J, leaving 15 bases between them. The CDR3 contains 15 residues. CDR3 residues: CARGRGGWNTGELFF. CDR3 coding DNA: TGTGCCAGGGGGAGGGGGGGCTGGAACACCGGGGAGCTGTTTTTT.

The chain joins TRBV18 to TRBJ2-5; D is unresolved. Germline V CDR1 and CDR2: KGHSH, LQKENI. V lost 5 bases, J lost 4 bases, and 8 bases lay in between. The CDR3 sequence is 12 residues long. The CDR3 DNA is TGTGCCAGCTCAACTTCCGGAGAGACCCAGTACTTC. It yields the protein CASSTSGETQYF. The whole variable domain, remainder taken from reference TRBV18 and TRBJ2-5, is NAGVMQNPRHLVRRRGQEARLRCSPMKGHSHVYWYRQLPEEGLKFMVYLQKENIIDESGMPKERFSAEFPKEGPSILRIQQVVRGDSAAYFCASSTSGETQYFGPGTRLLVL.

The chain joins TRBV6-5 to TRBJ1-1; unclear D gene. The CDR3 contains 13 residues. Between the trimmed V and J ends, which lost 5 bases and 6 bases, there was a span of 13 bases. Germline assignment: CDR1 MNHEY and CDR2 SVGAGI. CDR3 sequence (DNA): TGTGCCAGCAGTCCCCCGGCAAGTCCTGAAGCTTTCTTT. It translates to CASSPPASPEAFF.

In this sample, this clone turned up a few times. The genes are TRBV30 and TRBJ1-4; tentative D call: TRBD1 (6 bases). This CDR3 region has 15 residues. V was pared by 4 bases and J by 0 bases, with 12 bases between. Germline CDR1 and CDR2: GTSNPN and SVGIG (reference sequence). The CDR3 protein is CAWTTGLATNEKLFF. In nucleotides, the CDR3 is TGTGCCTGGACCACAGGGCTTGCAACTAATGAAAAACTGTTTTTT.

In nucleotides, the CDR3 is TGCGCCAGCAGCGACCCCGGGACAGGTGTTCTCGAGCAGTACTTC. Translating it yields CASSDPGTGVLEQYF. The V and J genes are TRBV5-1 and TRBJ2-7, with 8 bases fitting TRBD1. The CDR3 length is 15 residues. V gave up 4 bases and J gave up 6 bases; unmatched junction bases: 12. CDR1 is SGHRS, CDR2 YFSETQ, per germline. Full variable domain (outside the CDR3, taken from reference TRBV5-1 and TRBJ2-7): KAGVTQTPRYLIKTRGQQVTLSCSPISGHRSVSWYQQTPGQGLQFLFEYFSETQRNKGNFPGRFSGRQFSNSRSEMNVSTLELGDSALYLCASSDPGTGVLEQYFGPGTRLTVT.

This clone was observed a handful of times. The chain recombines TRBV5-1 with TRBJ1-1; D uncertain. The V and J ends lost 4 bases and 5 bases respectively, with 12 bases between them. The CDR3 contains 13 residues. Germline V gene lookup returns CDR1 SGHRS and CDR2 YFSETQ. CDR3: CASSNESRTEAFF. The CDR3 DNA follows: TGCGCCAGCAGCAACGAATCAAGAACTGAAGCTTTCTTT.

This clone has more than one count but fewer than ten. The chain uses TRBV7-8 and TRBJ2-2; D is uncertain. Germline CDR1 and CDR2: SGHVS and FQNEAQ. Trimming left V 5 bases short and J 3 bases short, with 16 bases between. The CDR3 contains 16 residues. In DNA, the CDR3 is TGTGCCAGCAGCCTCTCCTCGGGCCGCGACACCGGGGAGCTGTTTTTT. Protein sequence: CASSLSSGRDTGELFF.

This clone was counted a few times. The chain joins TRBV10-3 to TRBJ1-1; 7 bases fit TRBD1. The length of the CDR3 is 17 residues. The V and J ends lost 3 bases and 2 bases, in that order; junction bases with no gene match: 12. Germline V gene lookup returns CDR1 ENHRY and CDR2 SYGVKD. CDR3 DNA sequence: TGTGCCATCAGTGATAGACAGGGACCTGGGGGAAACACTGAAGCTTTCTTT. It yields the protein CAISDRQGPGGNTEAFF.

The chain employs TRBV20-1 and TRBJ1-2; D gene unclear. This CDR3 spans 11 amino acids. Germline lookup yields CDR1 DFQATT and CDR2 SNEGSKA (reference sequence). With 2 bases removed from V and 7 bases from J, the gap between germline ends came to 8 bases. Written as DNA, the CDR3 is TGCAGTGCTAGACCCCCAGGTGGCTACACCTTC. This gives the protein CSARPPGGYTF.

In its sample, this clone was seen a few times. The J gene is TRBJ2-7, the V gene TRBV10-3; 7 bases align to TRBD1. The CDR3 length is 14 residues. Germline assignment: CDR1 ENHRY and CDR2 SYGVKD. V lost 6 bases and J lost 2; bases outside the gene matches: 7. CDR3 sequence: CAIRVDRAPYEQYF. CDR3 nucleotide sequence: TGTGCCATCAGGGTTGACAGGGCCCCCTACGAGCAGTACTTC.

The genes are TRBV10-3 and TRBJ2-2; D is unclear. The CDR3 has 16 residues. From germline, CDR1 is ENHRY and CDR2 SYGVKD. V lost 2 bases to trimming and J lost 6 bases, with 16 bases between them. The chain's CDR3 is CAISEPYISQAGELFF. The CDR3 DNA follows: TGTGCCATCAGTGAGCCTTATATCTCCCAGGCCGGGGAGCTGTTTTTT.

The sample holds a few counts of this clone. The CDR3: CASTKLGPTTNYGYTF. The CDR3 region has the DNA TGTGCCAGCACCAAACTCGGACCGACGACTAACTATGGCTACACCTTC. The chain combines TRBV28 with TRBJ1-2, with unresolved D. The CDR3 extends over 16 amino acids. Germline CDR1 is MDHEN and CDR2 is SYDVKM. V dropped 7 bases and J dropped 0 bases, with 18 bases sitting between them.